One TCR beta chain is described in this entry. Negative isolation was used for CD8+ and CD4+ T cells, and FACS enrichment was applied to TEMRA cells. The sample originates from a study of CD8 T cells in Susac syndrome. RNA, at about 0.45 to 1 ug, was reverse transcribed with random hexamers. TCR beta CDR3 was amplified by immunoSEQ multiplex PCR. This amplification extended across 54 Vbeta and 13 Jbeta segments. TCRdb analysed the immunoSEQ multiplex PCR reads with MiXCR anew, one entry per CDR3 protein. The data contain around 190,000 distinct CDR3 sequences, 90% to 95% of them singletons. Sequenced sample: CD4+ T cells from PBMCs. The sequence came from a human donor in good health.

The CDR3 protein is CSAPREGANEQFF. The CDR3 DNA reads as TGCAGTGCTCCCCGAGAGGGGGCCAATGAGCAGTTCTTC. This sequence joins TRBV20-1 and TRBJ2-1, with 7 bases matching TRBD1. The CDR3 extends over 13 amino acids. V trimming: 5 bases; J trimming: 6 bases; junction bases outside the gene matches: 7. Germline values: CDR1 DFQATT, CDR2 SNEGSKA (reference sequence).